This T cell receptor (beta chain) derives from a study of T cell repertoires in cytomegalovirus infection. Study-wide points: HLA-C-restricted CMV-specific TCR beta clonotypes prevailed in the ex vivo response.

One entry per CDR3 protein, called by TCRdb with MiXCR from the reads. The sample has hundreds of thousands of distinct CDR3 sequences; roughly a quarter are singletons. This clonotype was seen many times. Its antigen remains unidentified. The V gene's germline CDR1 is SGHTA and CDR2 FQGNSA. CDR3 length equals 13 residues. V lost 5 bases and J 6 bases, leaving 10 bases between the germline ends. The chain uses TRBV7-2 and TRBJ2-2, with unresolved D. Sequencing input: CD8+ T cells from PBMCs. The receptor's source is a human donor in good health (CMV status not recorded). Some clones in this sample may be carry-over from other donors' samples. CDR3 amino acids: CASSPAGPGELFF. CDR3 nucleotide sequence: TGTGCCAGCAGCCCAGCCGGGCCCGGGGAGCTGTTTTTT.